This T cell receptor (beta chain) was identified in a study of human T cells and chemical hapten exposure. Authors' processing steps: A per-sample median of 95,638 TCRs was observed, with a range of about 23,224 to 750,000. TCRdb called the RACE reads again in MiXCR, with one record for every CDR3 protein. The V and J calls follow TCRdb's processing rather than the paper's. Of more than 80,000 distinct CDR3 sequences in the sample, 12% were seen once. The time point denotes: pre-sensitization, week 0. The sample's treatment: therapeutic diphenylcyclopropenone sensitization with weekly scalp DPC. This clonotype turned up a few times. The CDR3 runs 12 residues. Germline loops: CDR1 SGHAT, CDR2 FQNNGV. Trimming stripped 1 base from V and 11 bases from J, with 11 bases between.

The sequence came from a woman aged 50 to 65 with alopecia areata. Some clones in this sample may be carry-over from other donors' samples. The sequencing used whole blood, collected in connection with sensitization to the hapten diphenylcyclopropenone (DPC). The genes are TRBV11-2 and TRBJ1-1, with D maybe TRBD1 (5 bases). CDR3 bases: TGTGCCAGCAGCTTAGGGGCCAGGGCGGCTTTCTTT. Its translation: CASSLGARAAFF. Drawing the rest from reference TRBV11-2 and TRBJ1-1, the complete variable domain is EAGVAQSPRYKIIEKRQSVAFWCNPISGHATLYWYQQILGQGPKLLIQFQNNGVVDDSQLPKDRFSAERLKGVDSTLKIQPAKLEDSAVYLCASSLGARAAFFGQGTRLTVV.